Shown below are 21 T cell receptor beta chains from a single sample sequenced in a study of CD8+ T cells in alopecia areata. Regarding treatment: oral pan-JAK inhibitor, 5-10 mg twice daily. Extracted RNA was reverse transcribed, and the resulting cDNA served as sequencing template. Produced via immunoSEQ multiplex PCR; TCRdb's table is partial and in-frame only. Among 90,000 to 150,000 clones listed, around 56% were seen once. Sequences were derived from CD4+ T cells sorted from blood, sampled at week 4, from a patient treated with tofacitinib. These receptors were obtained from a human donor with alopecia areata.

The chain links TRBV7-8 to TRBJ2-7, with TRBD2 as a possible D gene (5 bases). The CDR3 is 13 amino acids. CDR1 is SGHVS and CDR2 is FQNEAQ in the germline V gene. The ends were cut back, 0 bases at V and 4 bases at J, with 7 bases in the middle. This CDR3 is CASSLAREYEQYF. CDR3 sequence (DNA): TGTGCCAGCAGCTTAGCGAGGGAGTACGAGCAGTACTTC. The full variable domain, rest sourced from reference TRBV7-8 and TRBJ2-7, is GAGVSQSPRYKVAKRGQDVALRCDPISGHVSLFWYQQALGQGPEFLTYFQNEAQLDKSGLPSDRFFAERPEGSVSTLKIQRTQQEDSAVYLCASSLAREYEQYFGPGTRLTVT.

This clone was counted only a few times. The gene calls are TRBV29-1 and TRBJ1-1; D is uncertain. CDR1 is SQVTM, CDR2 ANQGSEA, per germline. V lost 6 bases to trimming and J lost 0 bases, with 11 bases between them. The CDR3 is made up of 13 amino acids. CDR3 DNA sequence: TGCAGCGTCGCCTGGACGGTGAACACTGAAGCTTTCTTT. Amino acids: CSVAWTVNTEAFF.

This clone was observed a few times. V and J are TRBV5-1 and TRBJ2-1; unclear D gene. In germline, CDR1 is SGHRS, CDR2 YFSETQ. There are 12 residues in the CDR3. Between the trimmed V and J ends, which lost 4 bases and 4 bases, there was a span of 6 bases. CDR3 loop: CASSRSYNEQFF. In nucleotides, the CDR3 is TGCGCCAGCAGCCGATCGTACAATGAGCAGTTCTTC.

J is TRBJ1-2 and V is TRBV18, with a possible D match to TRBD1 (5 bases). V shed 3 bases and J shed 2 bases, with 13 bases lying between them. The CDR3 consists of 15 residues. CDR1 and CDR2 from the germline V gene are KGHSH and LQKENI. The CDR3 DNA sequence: TGTGCCAGCTCACCGCCTTGGGACTTCAACTATGGCTACACCTTC. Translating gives CASSPPWDFNYGYTF.

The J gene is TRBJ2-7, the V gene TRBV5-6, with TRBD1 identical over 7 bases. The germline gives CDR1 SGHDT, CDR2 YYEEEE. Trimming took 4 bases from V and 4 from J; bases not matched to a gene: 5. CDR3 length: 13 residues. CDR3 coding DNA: TGTGCCAGCAGCGCCGACAGGGTTTACGAGCAGTACTTC. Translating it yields CASSADRVYEQYF.

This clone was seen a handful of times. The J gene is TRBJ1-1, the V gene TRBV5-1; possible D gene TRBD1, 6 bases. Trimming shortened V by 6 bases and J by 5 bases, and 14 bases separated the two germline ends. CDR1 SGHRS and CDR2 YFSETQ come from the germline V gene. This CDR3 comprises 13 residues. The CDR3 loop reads CASTPGGGTEAFF. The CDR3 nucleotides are TGCGCCAGCACCCCGGGAGGGGGTACTGAAGCTTTCTTT.

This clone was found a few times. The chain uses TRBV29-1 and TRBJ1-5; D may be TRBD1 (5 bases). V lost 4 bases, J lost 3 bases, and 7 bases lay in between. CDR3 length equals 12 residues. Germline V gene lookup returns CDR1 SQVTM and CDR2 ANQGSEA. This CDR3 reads CSVGQYNQPQHF. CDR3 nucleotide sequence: TGCAGCGTTGGACAGTACAATCAGCCCCAGCATTTT.

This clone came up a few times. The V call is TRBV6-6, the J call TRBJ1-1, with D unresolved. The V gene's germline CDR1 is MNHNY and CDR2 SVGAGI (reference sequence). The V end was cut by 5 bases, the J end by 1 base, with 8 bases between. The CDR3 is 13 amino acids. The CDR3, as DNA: TGTGCCAGCAGTAGGGCGGAGAACACTGAAGCTTTCTTT. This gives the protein CASSRAENTEAFF.

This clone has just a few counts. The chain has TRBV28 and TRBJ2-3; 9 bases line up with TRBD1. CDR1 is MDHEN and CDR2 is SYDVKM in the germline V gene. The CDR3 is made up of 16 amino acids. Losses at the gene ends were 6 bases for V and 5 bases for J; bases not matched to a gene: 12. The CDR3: CASRPATGGEVDTQYF. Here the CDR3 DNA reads TGTGCCAGCAGACCGGCGACAGGGGGAGAGGTAGATACGCAGTATTTT.

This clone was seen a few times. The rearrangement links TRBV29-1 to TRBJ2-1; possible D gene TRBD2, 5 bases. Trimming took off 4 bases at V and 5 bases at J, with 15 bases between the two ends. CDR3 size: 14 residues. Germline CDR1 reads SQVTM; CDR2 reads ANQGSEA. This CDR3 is CSVVEPEAHNEQFF. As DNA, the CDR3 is TGCAGCGTTGTTGAGCCGGAGGCCCACAATGAGCAGTTCTTC.

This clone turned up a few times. In nucleotides, the CDR3 is TGTGCCAGCAGCTTGTCCCCTTCGACGTACGAGCAGTACTTC. This sequence encodes CASSLSPSTYEQYF. This sequence joins TRBV5-4 and TRBJ2-7, with D unresolved. Germline-derived CDR1 and CDR2 are SGHNT and YYREEE (reference sequence). Trimming took off 1 base at V and 4 bases at J, with 12 bases between the two ends. This CDR3 region has 14 residues.

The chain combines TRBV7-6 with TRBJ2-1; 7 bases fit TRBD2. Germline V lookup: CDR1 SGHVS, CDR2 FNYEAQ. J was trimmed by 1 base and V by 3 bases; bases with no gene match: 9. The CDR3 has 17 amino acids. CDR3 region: CASSLGGGELSYNEQFF. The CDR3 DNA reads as TGTGCCAGCAGCTTGGGTGGGGGGGAGCTTTCCTACAATGAGCAGTTCTTC.

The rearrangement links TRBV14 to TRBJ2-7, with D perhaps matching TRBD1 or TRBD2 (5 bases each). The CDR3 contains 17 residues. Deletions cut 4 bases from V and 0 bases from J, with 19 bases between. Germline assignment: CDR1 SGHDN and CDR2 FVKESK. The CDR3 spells CASSLGGRGLRSYEQYF. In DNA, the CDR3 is TGTGCCAGCAGCCTTGGGGGAAGAGGGCTACGCTCCTACGAGCAGTACTTC.

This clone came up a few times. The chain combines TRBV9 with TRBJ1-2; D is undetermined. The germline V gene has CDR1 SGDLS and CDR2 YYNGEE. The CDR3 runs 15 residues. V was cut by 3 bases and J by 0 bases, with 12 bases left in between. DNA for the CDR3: TGTGCCAGCAGCGGGATGGGAAGCTCTAACTATGGCTACACCTTC. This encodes CASSGMGSSNYGYTF.

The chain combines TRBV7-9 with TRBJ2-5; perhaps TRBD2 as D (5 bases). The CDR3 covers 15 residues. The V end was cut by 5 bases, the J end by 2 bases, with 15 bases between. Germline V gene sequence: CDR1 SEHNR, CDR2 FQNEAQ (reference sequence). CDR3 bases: TGTGCCAGCAGCCCACCCGGGGTGGTTCAAGAGACCCAGTACTTC. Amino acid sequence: CASSPPGVVQETQYF.

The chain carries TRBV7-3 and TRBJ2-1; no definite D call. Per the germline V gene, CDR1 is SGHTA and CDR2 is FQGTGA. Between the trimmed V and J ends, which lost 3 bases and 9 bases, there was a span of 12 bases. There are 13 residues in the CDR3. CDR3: CASSFKGLPEQFF. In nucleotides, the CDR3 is TGTGCCAGCAGCTTTAAAGGTCTCCCTGAGCAGTTCTTC.

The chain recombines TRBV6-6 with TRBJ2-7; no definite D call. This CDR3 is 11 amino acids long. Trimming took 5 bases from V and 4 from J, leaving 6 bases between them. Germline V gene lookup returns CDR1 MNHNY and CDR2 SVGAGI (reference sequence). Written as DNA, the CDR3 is TGTGCCAGCAGTAGGGATTACGAGCAGTACTTC. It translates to CASSRDYEQYF.

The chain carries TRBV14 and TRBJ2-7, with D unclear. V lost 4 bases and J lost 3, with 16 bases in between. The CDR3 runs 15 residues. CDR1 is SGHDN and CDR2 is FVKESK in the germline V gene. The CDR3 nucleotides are TGTGCCAGCAGCCTCCGCCAAGGGAATGGCTACGAGCAGTACTTC. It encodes CASSLRQGNGYEQYF.

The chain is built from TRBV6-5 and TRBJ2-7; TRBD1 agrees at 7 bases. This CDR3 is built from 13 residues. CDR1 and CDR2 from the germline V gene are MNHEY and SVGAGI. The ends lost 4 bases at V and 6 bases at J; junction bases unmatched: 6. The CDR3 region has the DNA TGTGCCAGCAGTTCATCAGGGGGACGCGAGCAGTACTTC. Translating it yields CASSSSGGREQYF.

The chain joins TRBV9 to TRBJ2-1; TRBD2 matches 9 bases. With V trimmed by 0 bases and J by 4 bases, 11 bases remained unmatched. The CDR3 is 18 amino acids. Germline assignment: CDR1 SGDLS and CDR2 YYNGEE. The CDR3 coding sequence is TGTGCCAGCAGCGTAGATGCCAGCGGGAGGCTCCTTTACAATGAGCAGTTCTTC. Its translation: CASSVDASGRLLYNEQFF.

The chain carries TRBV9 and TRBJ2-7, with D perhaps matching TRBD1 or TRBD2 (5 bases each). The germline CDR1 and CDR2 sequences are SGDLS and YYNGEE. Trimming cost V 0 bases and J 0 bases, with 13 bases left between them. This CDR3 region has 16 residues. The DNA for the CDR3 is TGTGCCAGCAGCGTAGGGGGGACCCCACACTCCTACGAGCAGTACTTC. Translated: CASSVGGTPHSYEQYF.